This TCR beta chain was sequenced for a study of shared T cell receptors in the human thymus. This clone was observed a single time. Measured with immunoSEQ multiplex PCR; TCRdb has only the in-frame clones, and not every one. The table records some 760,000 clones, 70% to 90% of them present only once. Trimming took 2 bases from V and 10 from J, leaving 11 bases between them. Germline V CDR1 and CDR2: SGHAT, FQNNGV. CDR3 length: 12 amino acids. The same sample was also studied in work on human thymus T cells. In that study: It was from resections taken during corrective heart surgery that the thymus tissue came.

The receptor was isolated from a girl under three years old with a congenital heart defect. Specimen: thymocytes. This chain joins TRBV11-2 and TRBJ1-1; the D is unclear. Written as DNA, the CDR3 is TGTGCCAGCAGCTTAACTACCGCTTCAGCTTTCTTT. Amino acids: CASSLTTASAFF.